This entry is about one T cell receptor beta chain. These data are taken from a study of blood T cell repertoires in COVID-19. Across the study: Acute and convalescent COVID-19 samples came from the United States, Italy and Spain.

Profiled with immunoSEQ multiplex PCR; TCRdb holds only in-frame clones, not every one. Of roughly 90,000 clones in the sample, approximately 86% were seen once. The origin of this receptor is a middle-aged man with acute or convalescent COVID-19. Material for sequencing was peripheral blood.

CDR3 in amino acids: CASSLAGFSAGELFF. The CDR3 DNA reads TGTGCCAGTAGTTTGGCAGGGTTTTCTGCCGGGGAGCTGTTTTTT. The V and J genes are TRBV19 and TRBJ2-2, with a weak D call TRBD1 (5 bases). The V gene lost 5 bases and the J gene lost 6 bases, with 16 bases spanning the gap. The germline V gene has CDR1 LNHDA and CDR2 SQIVND (reference sequence). This CDR3 comprises 15 residues.